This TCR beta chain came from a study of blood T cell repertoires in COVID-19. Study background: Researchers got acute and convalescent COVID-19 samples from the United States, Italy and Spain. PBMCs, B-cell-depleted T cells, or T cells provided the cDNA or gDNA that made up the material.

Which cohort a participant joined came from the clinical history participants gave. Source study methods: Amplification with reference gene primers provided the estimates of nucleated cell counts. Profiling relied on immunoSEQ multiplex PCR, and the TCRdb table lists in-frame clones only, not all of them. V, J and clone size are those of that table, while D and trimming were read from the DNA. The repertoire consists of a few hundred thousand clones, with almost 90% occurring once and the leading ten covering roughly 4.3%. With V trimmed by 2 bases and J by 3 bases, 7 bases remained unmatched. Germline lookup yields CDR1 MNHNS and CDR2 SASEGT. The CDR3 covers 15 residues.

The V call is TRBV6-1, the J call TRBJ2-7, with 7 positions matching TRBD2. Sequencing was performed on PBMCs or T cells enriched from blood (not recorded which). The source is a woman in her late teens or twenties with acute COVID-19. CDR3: CASSEIASGLYEQYF. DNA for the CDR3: TGTGCCAGCAGTGAAATTGCTAGCGGTCTCTACGAGCAGTACTTC.